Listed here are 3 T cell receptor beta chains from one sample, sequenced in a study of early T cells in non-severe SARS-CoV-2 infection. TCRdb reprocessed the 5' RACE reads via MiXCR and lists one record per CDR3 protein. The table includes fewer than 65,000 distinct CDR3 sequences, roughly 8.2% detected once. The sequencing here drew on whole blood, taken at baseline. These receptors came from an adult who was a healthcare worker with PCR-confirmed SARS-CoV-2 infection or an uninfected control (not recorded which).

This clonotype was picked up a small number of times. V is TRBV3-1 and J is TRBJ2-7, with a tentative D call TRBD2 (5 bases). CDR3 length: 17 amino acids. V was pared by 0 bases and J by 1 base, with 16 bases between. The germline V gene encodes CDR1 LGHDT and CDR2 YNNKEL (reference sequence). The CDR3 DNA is TGTGCCAGCAGCCAAGACCCCGCCGGGGATGGGTCCTACGAGCAGTACTTC. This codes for CASSQDPAGDGSYEQYF.

CDR3 in amino acids: CASSSLTGISYEQYF. In DNA form, the CDR3 reads TGCGCCAGCAGCTCCCTGACAGGGATCTCCTACGAGCAGTACTTC. The rearrangement uses TRBV5-1 and TRBJ2-7; 7 nucleotides agree with TRBD1. Germline V gene sequence: CDR1 SGHRS, CDR2 YFSETQ. The CDR3 is 15 residues long. The V segment lost 3 bases and the J segment 0 bases; nucleotides outside the gene matches: 6.

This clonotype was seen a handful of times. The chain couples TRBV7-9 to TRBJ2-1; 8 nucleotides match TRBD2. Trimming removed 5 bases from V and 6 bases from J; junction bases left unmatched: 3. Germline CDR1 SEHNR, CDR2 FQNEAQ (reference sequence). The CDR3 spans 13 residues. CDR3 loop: CASSRGLVNEQFF. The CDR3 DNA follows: TGTGCCAGCAGCCGGGGACTAGTCAATGAGCAGTTCTTC.